Following are 3 T cell receptor beta chains from one sample sequenced in a study of Ad26.COV2.S vaccination and SARS-CoV-2 variants. The treatment was: about 20 received Ad26.COV2.S at low or high dose, single or two shots; roughly five received placebo; per-sample allocation not given. It was on day 63 after the first vaccine or placebo injection that samples were taken. Only in-frame clones appear in the TCRdb table, and some are missing; sequencing was by immunoSEQ multiplex PCR. The profile shows about 410,000 clones, about 89% of them singletons. The sample in question was peripheral blood, obtained in a trial of Ad26.COV2.S vaccine versus placebo. Source of these receptors: a person between 18 and 59 years old who received the Ad26.COV2.S COVID-19 vaccine or a placebo.

V gene TRBV7-9 combines with J gene TRBJ2-7; tentatively, D is TRBD1 or TRBD2 (5 bases each). In germline, CDR1 is SEHNR, CDR2 FQNEAQ (reference sequence). The length of the CDR3 is 15 residues. Trimming cost V 4 bases and J 6 bases, with 19 bases left between them. The CDR3 sequence: CASSSLGRSFSEQYF. The CDR3 DNA reads as TGTGCCAGCAGCTCCTTGGGACGGTCTTTTAGCGAGCAGTACTTC.

The CDR3 DNA is TGTGCCACCAGTGATCCAACAGGGGGCGGAGGCACAGATACGCAGTATTTT. This translates into CATSDPTGGGGTDTQYF. The chain joins TRBV24-1 to TRBJ2-3, with 9 bases lining up with TRBD1. Germline-derived CDR1 and CDR2 are KGHDR and SFDVKD. The V segment lost 3 bases and the J segment 1 base; nucleotides outside the gene matches: 7. The CDR3 has 17 residues.

This chain links TRBV28 with TRBJ2-7; 7 bases line up with TRBD2. The CDR3 sequence is 15 residues long. Germline V gene lookup returns CDR1 MDHEN and CDR2 SYDVKM. V lost 8 bases to trimming and J lost 0 bases; unmatched junction nucleotides: 10. The CDR3 is CASSPSGLSSYEQYF. For the CDR3, the DNA is TGTGCCAGCTCCCCTAGCGGCCTGAGCTCCTACGAGCAGTACTTC.